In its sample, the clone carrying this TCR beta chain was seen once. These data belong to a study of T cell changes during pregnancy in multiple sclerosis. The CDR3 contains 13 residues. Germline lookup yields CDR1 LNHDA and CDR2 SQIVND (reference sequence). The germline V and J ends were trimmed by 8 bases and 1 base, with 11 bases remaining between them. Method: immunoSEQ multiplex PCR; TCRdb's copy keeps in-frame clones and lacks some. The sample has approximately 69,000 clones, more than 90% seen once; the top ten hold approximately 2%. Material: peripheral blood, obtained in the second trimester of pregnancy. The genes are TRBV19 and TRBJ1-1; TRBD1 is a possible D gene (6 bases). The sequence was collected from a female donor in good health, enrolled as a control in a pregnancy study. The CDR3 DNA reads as TGTGCCAGTTGGCAAGGGGGGAACACTGAAGCTTTCTTT. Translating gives CASWQGGNTEAFF.